This T cell receptor (beta chain) was documented in a study of cytomegalovirus exposure and HLA in healthy donors. General study points: A list of around 160 TCR beta chains associated with cytomegalovirus was given. Analyses of presence/absence relied on an assumption of roughly uniform sequencing depth across donors. In the analysis, some V segments, TRBV6-2 and TRBV6-3 included, were excluded as indistinguishable.

Concerning this clone: The antigen remains unidentified.

Researchers ran the PCR with 60 Vbeta and 13 Jbeta primers. Per the study methods: About 12 million of the roughly 80 million unique TCR beta chains counted in a later analysis were shared. Repertoires were generated with immunoSEQ multiplex PCR, while TCRdb's copy carries only in-frame clones and drops some. That table gives V, J and clone size, and the DNA gave D and trimming. This listing includes approximately 68,000 clones. The trim removed 3 bases at V and 3 bases at J, leaving 10 bases unmatched. The CDR3 length is 16 residues. Germline V CDR1 and CDR2: SGHVS, FNYEAQ. The source of this sequence is a female donor in good health and CMV-seropositive. This chain connects TRBV7-6 to TRBJ2-5; 7 bases line up with TRBD2. The specimen sequenced was PBMCs. CDR3 protein: CASSFSPGLQEETQYF. Here the CDR3 DNA reads TGTGCCAGCAGCTTTTCGCCGGGACTACAAGAAGAGACCCAGTACTTC.